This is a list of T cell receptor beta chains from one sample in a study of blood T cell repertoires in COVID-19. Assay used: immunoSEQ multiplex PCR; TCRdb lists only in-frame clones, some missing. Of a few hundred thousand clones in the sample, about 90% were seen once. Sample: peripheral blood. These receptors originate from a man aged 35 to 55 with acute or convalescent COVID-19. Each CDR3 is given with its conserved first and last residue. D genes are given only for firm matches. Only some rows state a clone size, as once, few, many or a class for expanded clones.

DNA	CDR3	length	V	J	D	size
TGTGCCAGCAGTTACCGTCCGGGGTCACCCCTCCACTTT	CASSYRPGSPLHF	13	TRBV6-5	TRBJ1-6	.	once
TGTGCCGGCGACGGACTAGCGGGAGAACAAGGGAGCAATGAGCAGTTCTTC	CAGDGLAGEQGSNEQFF	17	TRBV30	TRBJ2-1	TRBD2	.
TGTGCCAGCAGGGAAGACAGGGGGATGACAGATACGCAGTATTTT	CASREDRGMTDTQYF	15	TRBV2	TRBJ2-3	TRBD1	.
TGTGCCAGCGGGACAGGGGTGAACACTGAAGCTTTCTTT	CASGTGVNTEAFF	13	TRBV11-3	TRBJ1-1	TRBD1	once
TGCGCCAGCAGCACTGAGACTAGAGGCCCAGATACGCAGTATTTT	CASSTETRGPDTQYF	15	TRBV5-1	TRBJ2-3	.	.
TGTGCCAGCAGTCGCGGGAGGGCATACAATGAGCAGTTCTTC	CASSRGRAYNEQFF	14	TRBV28	TRBJ2-1	TRBD2	.
TGTGCCAGCAGTGAAGGGGACAGGGATTTCGGAACTGAAGCTTTCTTT	CASSEGDRDFGTEAFF	16	TRBV6-1	TRBJ1-1	TRBD1	.
TGCGCCAGCAGCTTGTCGGGAGGGGCTGGGAATTCACCCCTCCACTTT	CASSLSGGAGNSPLHF	16	TRBV5-1	TRBJ1-6	.	.
TGTGCCAGCAGCGACAGAAGGGGGCCCGGACAGGAGCTGTTTTTT	CASSDRRGPGQELFF	15	TRBV7-9	TRBJ2-2	TRBD1	.
TGTGCCAGCAGAGAGCGGACAGGGAGCAATCAGCCCCAGCATTTT	CASRERTGSNQPQHF	15	TRBV2	TRBJ1-5	TRBD1	.
TGTGCCAGCAGCGTCAGGGTGGTGGACACTGAAGCTTTCTTT	CASSVRVVDTEAFF	14	TRBV5-4	TRBJ1-1	.	.
TGTGCCAGCAGCGAAAGAGCGGGACACACTAGCACAGATACGCAGTATTTT	CASSERAGHTSTDTQYF	17	TRBV13	TRBJ2-3	.	.
TGTGCCAGCAGACCGAGAGGAACAGATACGCAGTATTTT	CASRPRGTDTQYF	13	TRBV28	TRBJ2-3	.	.
TGTGCCAGCACCTCAAGGACAGGTCCCTACGAGCAGTACTTC	CASTSRTGPYEQYF	14	TRBV14	TRBJ2-7	TRBD1	.
TGTGCCAGCTTTGCCGGTCCCTACGAGCAGTACTTC	CASFAGPYEQYF	12	TRBV6-6	TRBJ2-7	.	.
TGTGCCAGCAGCGACCGTGGGAGTACTAAAGGCAATGAGCAGTTCTTC	CASSDRGSTKGNEQFF	16	TRBV5-5	TRBJ2-1	.	many
TGTGCCAGTAGGTCAGACACTGAAGCTTTCTTT	CASRSDTEAFF	11	TRBV19	TRBJ1-1	.	.
TGTGCCTGGAGTGAGCTAGATTCACCCCTCCACTTT	CAWSELDSPLHF	12	TRBV30	TRBJ1-6	.	.
TGTGCCAGCTGCCTACAACTATGGTCTAATGAAAAACTGTTTTTT	CASCLQLWSNEKLFF	15	TRBV6-5	TRBJ1-4	.	.
TGTGCCAGCAGTTTAAGGGCAGGTGGGGGCCAATCAGCCCAGCATTTT	CASSLRAGGGQSAQHF	16	TRBV27	TRBJ1-5	.	.
TGTGCCAGCAGCTCCACTACGGACAGATACAATGAGCAGTTCTTC	CASSSTTDRYNEQFF	15	TRBV13	TRBJ2-1	.	.
TGTGCCAGTAGTATCGATACTAGCGGTAACACAGATACGCAGTATTTT	CASSIDTSGNTDTQYF	16	TRBV19	TRBJ2-3	TRBD2	.
TGTGCCAGCACCAAAGTCCTTGGGGGAGGAAGAGATACGCAGTATTTT	CASTKVLGGGRDTQYF	16	TRBV2	TRBJ2-3	.	few
TGTGCCAGCAGCCAAGATCGGTGGACTAGCGGTACCTACGAGCAGTACTTC	CASSQDRWTSGTYEQYF	17	TRBV14	TRBJ2-7	TRBD2	.
TGTGCCAGTAGTAGGGGGGGGCGATACAATGAGCAGTTCTTC	CASSRGGRYNEQFF	14	TRBV19	TRBJ2-1	.	.
TGTGCCAGCAGCAGGGGGACAGGGGGTTTGACGCAGTATTTT	CASSRGTGGLTQYF	14	TRBV11-2	TRBJ2-3	TRBD1	.
TGTGCCAGCAGATCAGCGACAGTTCTAATGAACACTGAAGCTTTCTTT	CASRSATVLMNTEAFF	16	TRBV7-9	TRBJ1-1	.	.
TGTGCCAGCAGCGGGGGGGGTCGGGTTAATTCACCCCTCCACTTT	CASSGGGRVNSPLHF	15	TRBV11-2	TRBJ1-6	.	.
TGTGCCAGCAGTTTCGGTGGGGCCCCTTACGAGCAGTACTTC	CASSFGGAPYEQYF	14	TRBV27	TRBJ2-7	.	.
TGTGCCAGCTCACCCCGTGGGGCAGGATCGACCTATAATTCACCCCTCCACTTT	CASSPRGAGSTYNSPLHF	18	TRBV18	TRBJ1-6	.	.
TGTGCCAGCAGTTTACAGGGGGCGCTGAGTCAGCCCCAGCATTTT	CASSLQGALSQPQHF	15	TRBV27	TRBJ1-5	TRBD1	.
TGTGCCAGCAGTTACTTGCAGGCGGGGAGCAATCAGCCCCAGCATTTT	CASSYLQAGSNQPQHF	16	TRBV6-6	TRBJ1-5	.	.
TGTGCCAGCAGCGATAGCGGGACTGAGCAGTTCTTC	CASSDSGTEQFF	12	TRBV6-1	TRBJ2-1	TRBD2	once
TGTGCCAGCAGTCACGGGCCAGGACAGGGGCGAGATAGCAATCAGCCCCAGCATTTT	CASSHGPGQGRDSNQPQHF	19	TRBV28	TRBJ1-5	TRBD1	.
TGTGCCAGCAGCGTAGGGGGACAGGGTCTAAGCTACACCTTC	CASSVGGQGLSYTF	14	TRBV9	TRBJ1-2	TRBD1	.
TGTGCCAGTAGTATCCCTAGGTCCCCCAGCTCCTACAATGAGCAGTTCTTC	CASSIPRSPSSYNEQFF	17	TRBV19	TRBJ2-1	.	.
TGTGCCAGTAATCTCGGGACAGAGCGAGGACCCCTCCACTTT	CASNLGTERGPLHF	14	TRBV19	TRBJ1-6	TRBD1	.
TGTGCCAGCAGCCCGACAGGTCAAGAGACCCAGTACTTC	CASSPTGQETQYF	13	TRBV6-4	TRBJ2-5	.	.
TGTGCCAGCAGTTTATTTACGGGGAATAGCAATCAGCCCCAGCATTTT	CASSLFTGNSNQPQHF	16	TRBV28	TRBJ1-5	.	.
TGCAGCGTTGAAAGCAGGCCGGCCAACTATGGCTACACCTTC	CSVESRPANYGYTF	14	TRBV29-1	TRBJ1-2	.	.
TGTGCCACCAGTGATTCAGGGATCCGAGACGAGCAGTACTTC	CATSDSGIRDEQYF	14	TRBV24-1	TRBJ2-7	.	.
TGCGCCAGCGTAGGACAGGCCAACACCGGGGAGCTGTTTTTT	CASVGQANTGELFF	14	TRBV5-1	TRBJ2-2	TRBD1	.
TGTGCCAGCAGCTTACTAGCGGTAGCAACTAATGAAAAACTGTTTTTT	CASSLLAVATNEKLFF	16	TRBV7-3	TRBJ1-4	.	.
TGCGCCAGCAGCCAGTCGACTCGAGAGGAGACCCAGTACTTC	CASSQSTREETQYF	14	TRBV4-3	TRBJ2-5	.	.
TGTGCCAGCAGCCAAGAACCCCTCAGGGTCCGGATCTTC	CASSQEPLRVRIF	13	TRBV3-1/TRBV3-2	TRBJ2-1	.	.
TGCAGCGTTGTGCCCATAGAGAACACTGAAGCTTTCTTT	CSVVPIENTEAFF	13	TRBV29-1	TRBJ1-1	.	.
TGCGCCAGCAGCCAAGTCGGCCACCGGGTGAACACTGAAGCTTTCTTT	CASSQVGHRVNTEAFF	16	TRBV4-1	TRBJ1-1	.	.
TGTGCCAGCTCACAGGGGCCGAACAATGAGCAGTTCTTC	CASSQGPNNEQFF	13	TRBV18	TRBJ2-1	.	.
TGTGCCAGCAGCTTGAAGTTTTGGGAAACAGGTGAAGCTTTCTTT	CASSLKFWETGEAFF	15	TRBV5-6	TRBJ1-1	.	.
TGTGCCAGCTCCCCAGACGGGACAGGGTCCGAGCAGTACTTC	CASSPDGTGSEQYF	14	TRBV18	TRBJ2-7	TRBD1	.
TGTGCCATCAGTGGTACAGGGGGTCAAGAGACCCAGTACTTC	CAISGTGGQETQYF	14	TRBV10-3	TRBJ2-5	TRBD1	.
TGTGCCAGTCATCCGGGACCAGGGGTCGGGTACTATGGCTACACCTTC	CASHPGPGVGYYGYTF	16	TRBV28	TRBJ1-2	.	.
TGTGCCAGCAGCTTTATCCTCACAGATACGCAGTATTTT	CASSFILTDTQYF	13	TRBV11-3	TRBJ2-3	.	.
TGTGCCAGCAGTTTATCGGGGACTAACACCAACAATGAGCAGTTCTTC	CASSLSGTNTNNEQFF	16	TRBV27	TRBJ2-1	TRBD2	.